This passage covers 25 T cell receptor beta chains from one sample sequenced in a study of shared clonotypes between healthy human individuals. Assay: immunoSEQ multiplex PCR; the TCRdb copy retains only in-frame clones and omits some. Of some 1 million clones in the sample, approximately 68% were seen once. The specimen sequenced was memory CD4+ T cells sorted from blood. Described subset: CD45RA-negative fraction. These receptors all stem from a man between 18 and 35 years old in good health.

V is TRBV13 and J is TRBJ2-3; D call uncertain. The CDR3 contains 14 residues. Looked up from germline, CDR1 is PRHDT and CDR2 is FYEKMQ (reference sequence). V lost 2 bases to trimming and J lost 6 bases, with 12 bases between them. CDR3 sequence: CASSLNVPGDTQYF. In nucleotides, the CDR3 is TGTGCCAGCAGCTTAAACGTTCCTGGGGATACGCAGTATTTT.

In the case of this clone: This may be a read error, as it is one base from a much larger clone. Additional DNA sequences in this sample encode the identical CDR3. The chain has TRBV6-1 and TRBJ1-2; 10 positions match TRBD1. The CDR3 is made up of 15 amino acids. V gave up 0 bases and J gave up 4 bases; unmatched junction bases: 2. Per germline, CDR1 MNHNS and CDR2 SASEGT. The CDR3 here is CASSEAGQGPYGYTF. The CDR3 region has the DNA TGTGCCAGCAGTGAAGCGGGACAGGGGCCCTATGGCTACACCTTC.

This clone was recorded once. V gene TRBV5-1 combines with J gene TRBJ2-5; weak D call: TRBD2 (7 bases). CDR1 is SGHRS and CDR2 is YFSETQ in the germline V gene. CDR3 length: 16 amino acids. V was cut by 0 bases and J by 4 bases, with 16 bases left in between. In DNA, the CDR3 is TGCGCCAGCAGCTTGGGCCGGGGAGGGACACTAGAGACCCAGTACTTC. It translates to CASSLGRGGTLETQYF.

The V and J genes are TRBV7-8 and TRBJ1-4, with D possibly being TRBD1 (6 bases). Germline V lookup: CDR1 SGHVS, CDR2 FQNEAQ. With 1 base removed from V and 10 bases from J, the gap between germline ends came to 13 bases. CDR3 length equals 14 residues. CDR3 region: CASSLEGGSRKLFF. CDR3 bases: TGTGCCAGCAGCTTAGAGGGGGGGTCCAGAAAACTGTTTTTT.

This CDR3 reads CASSSGRMNEQYF. CDR3 nucleotide sequence: TGTGCCAGCAGTAGCGGGAGGATGAACGAGCAGTACTTC. J is TRBJ2-7 and V is TRBV2; 9 nucleotides align to TRBD2. With 5 bases clipped from V and 5 bases from J, the junction kept 4 bases outside the gene matches. The length of the CDR3 is 13 residues. The germline V gene encodes CDR1 SNHLY and CDR2 FYNNEI.

The gene calls are TRBV5-1 and TRBJ1-4; D possibly corresponds to TRBD1 (6 bases). V lost 4 bases and J 4 bases, leaving 17 bases between the germline ends. This CDR3 is built from 16 residues. Germline V gives CDR1 SGHRS, CDR2 YFSETQ. The DNA of the CDR3 is TGCGCCAGCAGCCCCGCCCCGGGACAAATTAATGAAAAACTGTTTTTT. Residues: CASSPAPGQINEKLFF.

Points on this clone: Other DNA sequences in this specimen translate into the identical CDR3. The chain carries TRBV6-1 and TRBJ1-2, with D unresolved. In germline, CDR1 is MNHNS, CDR2 SASEGT. Trimming took off 1 base at V and 9 bases at J, with 9 bases between the two ends. CDR3 length: 12 amino acids. The chain's CDR3 is CASSEGLRSYTF. The CDR3 DNA follows: TGTGCCAGCAGTGAAGGTCTGCGAAGCTACACCTTC.

This rearrangement joins TRBV19 to TRBJ1-6, with a weak D call TRBD1 (5 bases). The CDR3 extends over 14 amino acids. The V gene's germline CDR1 is LNHDA and CDR2 SQIVND (reference sequence). Trimming removed 1 base at V and 6 bases at J, with 7 bases between. CDR3 coding DNA: TGTGCCAGTAGTATAGGGGACGTTAATTCACCCCTCCACTTT. Translation: CASSIGDVNSPLHF.

This chain joins TRBV5-6 and TRBJ2-5; 7 bases agree with TRBD1. Germline-derived CDR1 and CDR2 are SGHDT and YYEEEE. Trimming took 4 bases from V and 4 from J; bases not matched to a gene: 10. This CDR3 has 15 amino acids. The CDR3: CASSPKTGSRETQYF. The CDR3 bases are TGTGCCAGCAGCCCGAAGACAGGGAGTCGAGAGACCCAGTACTTC.

This clone was seen more than once but under ten times. Additional DNA sequences in this sample encode the identical CDR3. J is TRBJ2-3 and V is TRBV7-2; D uncertain. V was shortened by 5 bases and J by 3 bases, with 9 bases between the two germline ends. The CDR3 covers 13 residues. Germline V CDR1 and CDR2: SGHTA, FQGNSA. The CDR3 nucleotides read TGTGCCAGCAGCCTCGACTGGACAGATACGCAGTATTTT. It translates to CASSLDWTDTQYF.

The chain recombines TRBV6-1 with TRBJ2-7; no clear D. Germline V gene lookup returns CDR1 MNHNS and CDR2 SASEGT. The CDR3 spans 12 residues. Trimming removed 5 bases at V and 3 bases at J, with 8 bases between. The CDR3 region has the DNA TGTGCCAGCAGTCCCCCCGGCTACGAGCAGTACTTC. Its protein product is CASSPPGYEQYF.

V and J are TRBV6-1 and TRBJ1-3; D is possibly TRBD1 (5 bases). Germline CDR1 MNHNS, CDR2 SASEGT. The CDR3 runs 14 residues. The V gene lost 6 bases and the J gene lost 2 bases, with 11 bases spanning the gap. The chain's CDR3 is CASRARETGNTIYF. In DNA form, the CDR3 reads TGTGCCAGCAGGGCCAGGGAGACTGGAAACACCATATATTTT.

Turning to this clone: The same CDR3 is also encoded by other DNA sequences in this sample. The J gene is TRBJ2-5, the V gene TRBV6-1; 12 nucleotides align to TRBD2. The CDR3 sequence is 16 residues long. Trimming took 0 bases from V and 2 from J; bases not matched to a gene: 1. Germline V gene data show CDR1 as MNHNS and CDR2 as SASEGT. The DNA for the CDR3 is TGTGCCAGCAGTGAAGCGCTAGCGGGGGGGCAAGAGACCCAGTACTTC. Translating gives CASSEALAGGQETQYF.

The chain combines TRBV6-5 with TRBJ2-7; TRBD2 aligns across 8 bases. The CDR3 extends over 14 amino acids. Germline lookup yields CDR1 MNHEY and CDR2 SVGAGI. J was trimmed by 1 base and V by 6 bases; bases with no gene match: 5. For the CDR3, the DNA is TGTGCCAGCAGGGCCGGACTAGCTTCCTACGAGCAGTACTTC. Its translation is CASRAGLASYEQYF.

The V and J genes are TRBV19 and TRBJ1-1; no definite D call. CDR1 is LNHDA and CDR2 is SQIVND in the germline V gene (reference sequence). Trimming left V 2 bases short and J 7 bases short, with 14 bases between. The CDR3 has 14 residues. CDR3 sequence reads: CASSISLPGVEAFF. In DNA form, the CDR3 reads TGTGCCAGTAGTATAAGCCTACCTGGTGTTGAAGCTTTCTTT.

V is TRBV27 and J is TRBJ1-6; no definite D call. Looked up from germline, CDR1 is MNHEY and CDR2 is SMNVEV (reference sequence). This CDR3 spans 13 amino acids. V was clipped by 3 bases and J by 8 bases, with 8 bases between them. CDR3 amino acids: CASSFSVYSPLHF. The CDR3 DNA sequence: TGTGCCAGCAGTTTTTCGGTGTATTCACCCCTCCACTTT.

The chain has TRBV11-2 and TRBJ2-3; D ambiguous. Germline V gives CDR1 SGHAT, CDR2 FQNNGV. The CDR3 is 18 amino acids. V was cut by 4 bases and J by 4 bases, with 24 bases left in between. Here the CDR3 reads CASSSLLPLGYRPDTQYF. The CDR3 DNA reads as TGTGCCAGCAGCTCCCTCCTCCCTCTAGGTTATCGACCAGATACGCAGTATTTT.

The chain joins TRBV7-8 to TRBJ2-2; 8 bases fit TRBD2. Germline CDR1 is SGHVS and CDR2 is FQNEAQ. This CDR3 has 16 amino acids. Trimming cost V 8 bases and J 5 bases; bases outside gene matches: 13. The DNA for the CDR3 is TGTGCCAGCGGGTCCGTAAGCGGGAGAGGAACCGGGGAGCTGTTTTTT. Translation gives CASGSVSGRGTGELFF.

This clone was detected a few times. The genes are TRBV6-6 and TRBJ1-2, with D uncertain. This CDR3 is 13 amino acids long. Deletions cut 5 bases from V and 4 bases from J, with 11 bases between. Germline V gives CDR1 MNHNY, CDR2 SVGAGI (reference sequence). The CDR3 nucleotides read TGTGCCAGCAGTGAGGGCCAAGCCTATGGCTACACCTTC. It specifies CASSEGQAYGYTF.

The chain's CDR3 is CASSSGGVGETQYF. CDR3 bases: TGCGCCAGCAGCTCAGGGGGAGTCGGGGAGACCCAGTACTTC. This sequence joins TRBV5-1 and TRBJ2-5, with 7 bases matching TRBD1. CDR1 is SGHRS and CDR2 is YFSETQ in the germline V gene. V trimming: 3 bases; J trimming: 5 bases; junction bases outside the gene matches: 7. This CDR3 has 14 amino acids.

This chain links TRBV5-1 with TRBJ2-7, with 11 nucleotides matching TRBD2. Looked up from germline, CDR1 is SGHRS and CDR2 is YFSETQ. With 1 base clipped from V and 3 bases from J, the junction kept 3 bases outside the gene matches. CDR3 length: 15 amino acids. The CDR3, as DNA: TGCGCCAGCAGCTTGATGCTAGCGGGAGGCTACGAGCAGTACTTC. It translates to CASSLMLAGGYEQYF.

Note on this clone: This sample also contains other DNA sequences that code for the same CDR3. V and J are TRBV5-1 and TRBJ2-7, with 7 bases fitting TRBD1. From germline, CDR1 is SGHRS and CDR2 YFSETQ. The CDR3 consists of 14 residues. Trimming took 0 bases from V and 2 from J; bases not matched to a gene: 2. The CDR3 reads CASSLVGQTYEQYF. The CDR3, as DNA: TGCGCCAGCAGCTTGGTGGGACAGACCTACGAGCAGTACTTC.

The V call is TRBV6-4, the J call TRBJ2-1, with TRBD1 identical over 10 bases. CDR3 length: 16 amino acids. Unmatched junction bases numbered 5, after V lost 4 bases and J lost 2 bases. From germline, CDR1 is MRHNA and CDR2 SNTAGT. CDR3 sequence: CASSVGGTGAYNEQFF. DNA of the CDR3: TGTGCCAGCAGTGTAGGGGGGACAGGGGCCTACAATGAGCAGTTCTTC.

The rearrangement joins TRBV23-1 to TRBJ1-1; 8 nucleotides match TRBD1. TRBV23-1 counts as an open reading frame of uncertain function. The ends lost 4 bases at V and 6 bases at J; junction bases unmatched: 7. This CDR3 is 14 amino acids long. DNA for the CDR3: TGCGCCAGCAGTCCCGTGGACAGGGACGCTGAAGCTTTCTTT. Its translation: CASSPVDRDAEAFF.

The rearrangement uses TRBV6-4 and TRBJ1-1; 8 bases match TRBD1. CDR1 is MRHNA and CDR2 is SNTAGT in the germline V gene. V shed 0 bases and J 4 bases; nucleotides not matched to a gene: 4. This CDR3 contains 15 residues. CDR3 amino acids: CASSDSAGGSTEAFF. The DNA for the CDR3 is TGTGCCAGCAGTGACTCGGCAGGGGGCAGCACTGAAGCTTTCTTT.